The 14 T cell receptor beta chains below were found in one sample sequenced in a study of T cell repertoires in aging, cancer and after chemotherapy. Amplification of TCR beta used genomic DNA extracted from peripheral blood. A mixed TRB-A/B primer pool amplified rearranged TRB by multiplex touch-down PCR. TCRdb re-called the multiplex PCR reads with MiXCR, one entry per CDR3 protein. The sample includes roughly 2,200 distinct CDR3 sequences, 30% to 35% of them seen just once. Sequenced: blood. These TCRs come from a human donor with a blood cancer.

V usage is TRBV7-9 and J usage is TRBJ2-2; 9 bases are shared with TRBD1. CDR3 length: 16 amino acids. V shed 8 bases, J shed 1 base, and the junction held 8 bases outside the gene matches. The germline CDR1 and CDR2 sequences are SEHNR and FQNEAQ (reference sequence). CDR3 in amino acids: CASAFGGQGNTGELFF. CDR3 sequence (DNA): TGTGCCAGCGCATTCGGGGGACAGGGGAACACCGGGGAGCTGTTTTTT.

This clonotype was counted once. The rearrangement links TRBV5-4 to TRBJ2-1, with D perhaps given as TRBD1 or TRBD2 (6 bases each). Germline-derived CDR1 and CDR2 are SGHNT and YYREEE (reference sequence). There are 14 residues in the CDR3. V was cut by 0 bases and J by 8 bases, with 12 bases left in between. CDR3 DNA sequence: TGTGCCAGCAGCTTGGGGGGGGCACTTCATGAGCAGTTCTTC. Translating it yields CASSLGGALHEQFF.

This clonotype was detected only a few times. V and J are TRBV27 and TRBJ2-3; D remains ambiguous. Looked up from germline, CDR1 is MNHEY and CDR2 is SMNVEV (reference sequence). V dropped 4 bases and J dropped 6 bases, with 11 bases sitting between them. This CDR3 has 13 amino acids. The CDR3 here is CASSWTVRDTQYF. CDR3 sequence (DNA): TGTGCCAGCAGTTGGACGGTCCGGGATACGCAGTATTTT.

The V gene is TRBV27, the J gene TRBJ2-6, with no clear D. The CDR3 length is 16 residues. Trimming cost V 5 bases and J 1 base, with 12 bases left between them. Looked up from germline, CDR1 is MNHEY and CDR2 is SMNVEV (reference sequence). The CDR3 DNA reads as TGTGCCAGCAGTCCACGGGCTCTTTCTGGGGCCAACGTCCTGACTTTC. Residues: CASSPRALSGANVLTF.

The rearrangement links TRBV18 to TRBJ1-3; D ambiguous. Trimming pared 0 bases from V and 4 bases from J, leaving 10 bases between. Germline V gene sequence: CDR1 KGHSH, CDR2 LQKENI. This CDR3 is 15 amino acids long. The CDR3 loop is CASSPPSTAGNTIYF. As DNA, the CDR3 is TGTGCCAGCTCACCACCGAGCACAGCGGGAAACACCATATATTTT.

This clonotype was seen just once. V usage is TRBV5-4 and J usage is TRBJ1-2; D remains ambiguous. In germline, CDR1 is SGHNT, CDR2 YYREEE (reference sequence). Trimming cost V 0 bases and J 3 bases, with 9 bases left between them. This CDR3 spans 14 amino acids. CDR3 bases: TGTGCCAGCAGCTTGGGTGAGGATTACTATGGCTACACCTTC. As protein: CASSLGEDYYGYTF.

This chain connects TRBV18 to TRBJ1-1, with D possibly TRBD1 on 5 matching bases. From germline, CDR1 is KGHSH and CDR2 LQKENI. V lost 3 bases, J lost 5 bases, and 22 bases lay in between. The CDR3 runs to 17 residues. The CDR3 DNA follows: TGTGCCAGCTCACCCCCCTCGGGTGGGGGAATGAGAACTGAAGCTTTCTTT. Its protein product is CASSPPSGGGMRTEAFF.

This chain joins TRBV19 and TRBJ2-5; 12 bases are a match to TRBD2. Germline values: CDR1 LNHDA, CDR2 SQIVND (reference sequence). This CDR3 has 15 residues. Germline trimming cut 5 bases from V and 4 bases from J; bases unmatched to any gene: 5. The CDR3 loop is CASSAASGGGETQYF. The DNA of the CDR3 is TGTGCCAGTAGTGCCGCTAGCGGGGGGGGAGAGACCCAGTACTTC.

This clonotype was observed a handful of times. The V and J genes are TRBV6-1 and TRBJ2-3; 9 bases line up with TRBD2. Germline trimming cut 4 bases from V and 2 bases from J; bases unmatched to any gene: 10. The CDR3 length is 17 residues. Germline V gene data show CDR1 as MNHNS and CDR2 as SASEGT. CDR3 region: CASSGSGGLTSTDTQYF. In DNA form, the CDR3 reads TGTGCCAGCAGTGGTAGCGGGGGCCTTACGTCCACAGATACGCAGTATTTT.

The V gene is TRBV6-6, the J gene TRBJ1-5; D is possibly TRBD1 (5 bases). CDR3 length: 12 amino acids. V gave up 5 bases and J gave up 7 bases, with 9 bases separating them. Germline CDR1 MNHNY, CDR2 SVGAGI (reference sequence). CDR3 residues: CASSLWGQPQHF. As DNA, the CDR3 is TGTGCCAGCAGTCTCTGGGGGCAGCCCCAGCATTTT.

V usage is TRBV7-9 and J usage is TRBJ1-6; TRBD1 matches at 8 bases. CDR3 length: 16 residues. From germline, CDR1 is SEHNR and CDR2 FQNEAQ (reference sequence). Trimming at V came to 4 bases and at J to 5 bases, leaving 7 bases not matched to a gene. The CDR3 loop reads CASSSNGQGNNSPLHF. The CDR3 coding sequence is TGTGCCAGCAGCTCAAACGGACAGGGCAATAATTCACCCCTCCACTTT.

In regard to this clonotype: A much larger clone lies a single base off, so this may be a read error. DNA for the CDR3: TGTGCCAGCCTTACGAAACGGGGGGGCCACAGGGAGCTGTTTTTT. It specifies CASLTKRGGHRELFF. The chain joins TRBV6-2 or TRBV6-3 to TRBJ2-2, with 8 bases matching TRBD2. Germline CDR1 and CDR2: MNHEY and SVGEGT. This CDR3 contains 15 residues. V dropped 8 bases and J dropped 9; count of bases not matched to a gene: 14.

Only a few counts were recorded for this clonotype. The V call is TRBV19, the J call TRBJ1-1, with 9 nucleotides matching TRBD1. J lost 1 base, V lost 4 bases, and 4 bases had no gene match. This CDR3 has 15 amino acids. Germline V gene lookup returns CDR1 LNHDA and CDR2 SQIVND (reference sequence). CDR3 loop: CASSTSDRGNTEAFF. Here the CDR3 DNA reads TGTGCCAGTAGTACTTCGGACAGGGGGAACACTGAAGCTTTCTTT. Filled out from reference TRBV19 and TRBJ1-1, the complete variable domain reads DGGITQSPKYLFRKEGQNVTLSCEQNLNHDAMYWYRQDPGQGLRLIYYSQIVNDFQKGDIAEGYSVSREKKESFPLTVTSAQKNPTAFYLCASSTSDRGNTEAFFGQGTRLTVV.

The chain has TRBV10-3 and TRBJ1-1, with TRBD1 as a possible D gene (6 bases). With 0 bases removed from V and 1 base from J, the gap between germline ends came to 9 bases. CDR3 length: 15 amino acids. Germline CDR1 reads ENHRY; CDR2 reads SYGVKD. CDR3 residues: CAISESAGENTEAFF. Written as DNA, the CDR3 is TGTGCCATCAGTGAGTCCGCAGGGGAGAACACTGAAGCTTTCTTT.